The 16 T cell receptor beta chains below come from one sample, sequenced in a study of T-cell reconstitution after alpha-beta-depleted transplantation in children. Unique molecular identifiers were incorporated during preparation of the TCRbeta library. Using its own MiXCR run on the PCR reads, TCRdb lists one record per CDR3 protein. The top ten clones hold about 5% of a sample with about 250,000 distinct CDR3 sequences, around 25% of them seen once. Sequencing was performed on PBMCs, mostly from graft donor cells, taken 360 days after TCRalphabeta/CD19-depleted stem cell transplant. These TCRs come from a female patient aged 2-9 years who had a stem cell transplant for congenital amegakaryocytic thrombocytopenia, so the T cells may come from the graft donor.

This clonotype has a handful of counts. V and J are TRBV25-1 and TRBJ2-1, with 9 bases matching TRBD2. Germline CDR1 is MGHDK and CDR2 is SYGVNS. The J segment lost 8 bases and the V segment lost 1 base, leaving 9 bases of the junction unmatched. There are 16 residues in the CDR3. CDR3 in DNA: TGTGCCAGCAGTGAATTTTCGGCGGGGGGGCCGGATGAGCAGTTCTTC. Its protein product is CASSEFSAGGPDEQFF.

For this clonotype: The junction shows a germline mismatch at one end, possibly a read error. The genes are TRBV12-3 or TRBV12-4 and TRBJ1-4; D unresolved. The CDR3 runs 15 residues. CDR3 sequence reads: CASSFRPELNQKLFF. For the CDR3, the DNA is TGTGCCAGCAGTTTCCGGCCAGAACTTAATCAAAAACTGTTTTTT.

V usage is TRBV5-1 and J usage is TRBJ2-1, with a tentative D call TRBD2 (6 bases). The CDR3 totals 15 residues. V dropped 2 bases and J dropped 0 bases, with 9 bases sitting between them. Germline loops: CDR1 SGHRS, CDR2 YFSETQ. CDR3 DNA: TGCGCCAGCAGCTTTAGCGGACCCTCCTACAATGAGCAGTTCTTC. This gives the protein CASSFSGPSYNEQFF.

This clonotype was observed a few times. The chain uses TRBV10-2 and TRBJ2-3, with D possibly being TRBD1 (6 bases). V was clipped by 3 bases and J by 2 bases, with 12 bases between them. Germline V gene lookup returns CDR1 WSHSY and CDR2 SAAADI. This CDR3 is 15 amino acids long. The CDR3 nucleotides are TGCGCCAGCAGTGATGCAGGGGTGATCACAGATACGCAGTATTTT. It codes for CASSDAGVITDTQYF.

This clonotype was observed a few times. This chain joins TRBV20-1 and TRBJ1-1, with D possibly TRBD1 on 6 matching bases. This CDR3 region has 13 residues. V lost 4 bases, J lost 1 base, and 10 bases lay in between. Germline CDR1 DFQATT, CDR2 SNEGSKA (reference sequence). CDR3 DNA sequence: TGCAGTGCTACAACACAGGGGAACACTGAAGCTTTCTTT. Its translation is CSATTQGNTEAFF.

CDR3 DNA: TGTGCCAGCAGCTTACCCTTAGTTTCTAACACCGGGGAGCTGTTTTTT. Protein: CASSLPLVSNTGELFF. The V call is TRBV7-6, the J call TRBJ2-2, with D unresolved. Per the germline V gene, CDR1 is SGHVS and CDR2 is FNYEAQ. CDR3 length: 16 amino acids. The ends were cut back, 2 bases at V and 2 bases at J, with 12 bases in the middle.

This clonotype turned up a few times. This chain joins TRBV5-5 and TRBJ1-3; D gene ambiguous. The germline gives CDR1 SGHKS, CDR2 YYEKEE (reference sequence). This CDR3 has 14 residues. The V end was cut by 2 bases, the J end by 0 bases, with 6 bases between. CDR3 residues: CASSFPISGNTIYF. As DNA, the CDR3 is TGTGCCAGCAGCTTTCCCATCTCTGGAAACACCATATATTTT.

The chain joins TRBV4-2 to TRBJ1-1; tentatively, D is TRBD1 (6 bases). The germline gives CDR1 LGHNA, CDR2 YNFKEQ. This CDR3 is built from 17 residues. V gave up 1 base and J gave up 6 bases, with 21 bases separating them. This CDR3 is CASSQVFGGGPLAEAFF. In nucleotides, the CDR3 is TGTGCCAGCAGCCAAGTTTTTGGGGGGGGGCCGCTGGCTGAAGCTTTCTTT.

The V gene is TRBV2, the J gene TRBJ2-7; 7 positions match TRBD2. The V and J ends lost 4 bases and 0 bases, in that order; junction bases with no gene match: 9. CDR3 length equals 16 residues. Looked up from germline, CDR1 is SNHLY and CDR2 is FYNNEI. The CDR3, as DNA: TGTGCCAGCAGTGTAAGCCTAGCGGAATACTCCTACGAGCAGTACTTC. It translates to CASSVSLAEYSYEQYF.

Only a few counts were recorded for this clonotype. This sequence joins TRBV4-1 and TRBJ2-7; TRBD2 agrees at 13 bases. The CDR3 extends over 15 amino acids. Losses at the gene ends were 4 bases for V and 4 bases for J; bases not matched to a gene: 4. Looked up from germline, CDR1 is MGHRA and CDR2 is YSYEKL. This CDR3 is CASSRTSGGGYEQYF. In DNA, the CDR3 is TGCGCCAGCAGCCGAACTAGCGGGGGGGGATACGAGCAGTACTTC.

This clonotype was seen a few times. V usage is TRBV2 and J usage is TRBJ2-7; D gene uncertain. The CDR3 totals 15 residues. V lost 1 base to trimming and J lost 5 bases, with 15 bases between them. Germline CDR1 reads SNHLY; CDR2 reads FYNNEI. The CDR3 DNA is TGTGCCAGCAGTGAAGATAGGGTAGGAGAAAACGAGCAGTACTTC. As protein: CASSEDRVGENEQYF. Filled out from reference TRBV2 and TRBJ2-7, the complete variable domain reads EPEVTQTPSHQVTQMGQEVILRCVPISNHLYFYWYRQILGQKVEFLVSFYNNEISEKSEIFDDQFSVERPDGSNFTLKIRSTKLEDSAMYFCASSEDRVGENEQYFGPGTRLTVT.

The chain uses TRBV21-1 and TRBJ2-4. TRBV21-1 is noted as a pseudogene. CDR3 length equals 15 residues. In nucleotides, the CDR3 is TGTGCCACCAACCTAAGTAACGTGACCAAAAACATTCAGTACTTC. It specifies CATNLSNVTKNIQYF.

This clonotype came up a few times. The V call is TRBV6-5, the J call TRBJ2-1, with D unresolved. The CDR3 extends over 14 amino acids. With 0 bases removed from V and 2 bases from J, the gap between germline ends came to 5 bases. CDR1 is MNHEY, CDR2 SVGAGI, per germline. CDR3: CASSYSPTYNEQFF. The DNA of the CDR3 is TGTGCCAGCAGTTACTCCCCGACCTACAATGAGCAGTTCTTC.

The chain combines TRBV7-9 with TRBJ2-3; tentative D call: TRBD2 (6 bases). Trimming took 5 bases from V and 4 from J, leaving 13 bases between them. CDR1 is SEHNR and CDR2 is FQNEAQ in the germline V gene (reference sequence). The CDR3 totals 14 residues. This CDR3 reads CASSRRGPPDTQYF. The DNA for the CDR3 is TGTGCCAGCAGCCGGCGGGGCCCACCAGATACGCAGTATTTT.

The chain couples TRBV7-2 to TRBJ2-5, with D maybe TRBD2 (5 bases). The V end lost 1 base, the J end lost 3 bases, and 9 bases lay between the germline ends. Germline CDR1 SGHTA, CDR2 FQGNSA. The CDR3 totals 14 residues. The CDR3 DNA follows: TGTGCCAGCAGCTTAGGGACGGGAAAAGAGACCCAGTACTTC. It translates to CASSLGTGKETQYF.

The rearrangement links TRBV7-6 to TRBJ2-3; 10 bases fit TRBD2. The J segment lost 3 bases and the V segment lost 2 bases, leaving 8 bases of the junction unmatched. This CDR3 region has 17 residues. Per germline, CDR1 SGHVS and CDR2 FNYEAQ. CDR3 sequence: CASSLKAGGPGTDTQYF. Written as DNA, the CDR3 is TGTGCCAGCAGCTTAAAAGCGGGAGGGCCAGGAACAGATACGCAGTATTTT.